Following are 24 T cell receptor beta chains from one sample sequenced in a study of T-cell memory formation after mild COVID-19. Each CDR3 protein gets one entry after TCRdb re-called the 5' RACE reads with MiXCR. The sample contains roughly 400,000 distinct CDR3 sequences, approximately 15% of which appear only once. Sequenced input: PBMCs or a T cell subset sorted from them (not recorded which). The receptors originated from a man younger than 35 who had mild COVID-19 (a few samples of this study predate the infection). Cell type and time point are not known.

This chain uses TRBV6-5 with TRBJ2-3, with 7 bases lining up with TRBD2. The CDR3 extends over 17 amino acids. Trimming at V came to 0 bases and at J to 1 base, leaving 7 bases not matched to a gene. Germline values: CDR1 MNHEY, CDR2 SVGAGI. Written as DNA, the CDR3 is TGTGCCAGCAGTTACTCGGGAGGGGCGGGGGGCACAGATACGCAGTATTTT. It specifies CASSYSGGAGGTDTQYF.

The table lists this clonotype with a few counts. The chain uses TRBV6-1 and TRBJ2-4; 7 bases agree with TRBD1. Germline CDR1 reads MNHNS; CDR2 reads SASEGT. The trim removed 4 bases at V and 6 bases at J, leaving 6 bases unmatched. The CDR3 is made up of 14 amino acids. The CDR3 DNA sequence: TGTGCCAGCAGTGTAGAGGCAGGGGGAAACATTCAGTACTTC. This sequence encodes CASSVEAGGNIQYF.

The V call is TRBV10-3, the J call TRBJ1-2, with 7 bases fitting TRBD1. Germline V lookup: CDR1 ENHRY, CDR2 SYGVKD. The CDR3 covers 16 residues. The ends lost 3 bases at V and 0 bases at J; junction bases unmatched: 7. CDR3 residues: CAISDPGQSANYGYTF. CDR3 DNA: TGTGCCATCAGTGACCCGGGACAGTCAGCTAACTATGGCTACACCTTC.

This chain links TRBV4-3 with TRBJ2-1; D might be TRBD1 (6 bases). CDR3 length: 14 residues. Trimming removed 1 base at V and 5 bases at J, with 9 bases between. Germline assignment: CDR1 LGHNA and CDR2 YSLEER. The CDR3 protein is CASSQGTVDNEQFF. DNA of the CDR3: TGCGCCAGCAGCCAAGGGACAGTCGACAATGAGCAGTTCTTC.

The chain has TRBV20-1 and TRBJ1-3; a possible D gene is TRBD1 (5 bases). Germline CDR1 DFQATT, CDR2 SNEGSKA (reference sequence). Trimming cost V 3 bases and J 0 bases, with 9 bases left between them. This CDR3 is built from 14 residues. The CDR3 spells CSASWGSSGNTIYF. The CDR3 DNA follows: TGCAGTGCTAGTTGGGGCAGCTCTGGAAACACCATATATTTT.

This clonotype has more than one count but fewer than ten. The V gene is TRBV5-1, the J gene TRBJ1-1; D gene uncertain. V was shortened by 1 base and J by 2 bases, with 15 bases between the two germline ends. The CDR3 length is 16 residues. CDR1 is SGHRS, CDR2 YFSETQ, per germline. The CDR3 region is CASSLLDAGSNTEAFF. As DNA, the CDR3 is TGCGCCAGCAGCTTGTTGGACGCCGGGTCCAACACTGAAGCTTTCTTT.

The chain is built from TRBV7-2 and TRBJ2-3; 8 bases fit TRBD1. Per germline, CDR1 SGHTA and CDR2 FQGNSA. J lost 6 bases, V lost 4 bases, and 3 bases had no gene match. The CDR3 loop spans 13 amino acids. The CDR3, as DNA: TGTGCCAGCAGCTCCCGGACAGGGGATACGCAGTATTTT. Its protein is CASSSRTGDTQYF.

V usage is TRBV2 and J usage is TRBJ2-6; D possibly corresponds to TRBD2 (7 bases). Germline CDR1 is SNHLY and CDR2 is FYNNEI. This CDR3 is built from 15 residues. Trimming left V 7 bases short and J 4 bases short, with 14 bases between. CDR3 loop: CASMGGPWGANVLTF. In DNA form, the CDR3 reads TGTGCCAGCATGGGGGGGCCCTGGGGGGCCAACGTCCTGACTTTC. The full variable domain, rest sourced from reference TRBV2 and TRBJ2-6, is EPEVTQTPSHQVTQMGQEVILRCVPISNHLYFYWYRQILGQKVEFLVSFYNNEISEKSEIFDDQFSVERPDGSNFTLKIRSTKLEDSAMYFCASMGGPWGANVLTFGAGSRLTVL.

This clonotype was found a few times. The V and J genes are TRBV9 and TRBJ1-6; the D is unclear. V shed 0 bases and J shed 9 bases, with 7 bases lying between them. Germline CDR1 and CDR2: SGDLS and YYNGEE. The CDR3 covers 13 residues. CDR3: CASSVATGSPLHF. The CDR3 coding sequence is TGTGCCAGCAGCGTAGCTACGGGTTCACCCCTCCACTTT.

This chain joins TRBV5-6 and TRBJ1-1; 9 bases are a match to TRBD1. The J segment lost 3 bases and the V segment lost 4 bases, leaving 13 bases of the junction unmatched. Germline CDR1 is SGHDT and CDR2 is YYEEEE. This CDR3 region has 17 residues. The CDR3 nucleotides read TGTGCCAGCAGCGAAGGGACAGGGAATAAGGTAGACACTGAAGCTTTCTTT. The encoded protein is CASSEGTGNKVDTEAFF.

The CDR3 loop reads CASADRGRDEQYF. In nucleotides, the CDR3 is TGTGCCAGCGCAGACAGGGGGCGAGACGAGCAGTACTTC. The rearrangement links TRBV6-2 or TRBV6-3 to TRBJ2-7, with 10 bases matching TRBD1. Germline lookup yields CDR1 MNHEY and CDR2 SVGEGT. CDR3 length: 13 residues. Trimming cost V 8 bases and J 5 bases; bases outside gene matches: 6.

This clonotype has at least ten counts. The chain couples TRBV4-1 to TRBJ2-1, with D possibly being TRBD2 (6 bases). Trimming stripped 0 bases from V and 8 bases from J, with 11 bases between. The CDR3 is 14 amino acids. Germline V gene sequence: CDR1 MGHRA, CDR2 YSYEKL. CDR3 residues: CASSQDGGLDEQFF. CDR3 nucleotides: TGCGCCAGCAGCCAAGACGGGGGTTTGGATGAGCAGTTCTTC.

This clonotype appeared a few times. CDR3 sequence reads: CSARWGTADTQYF. In DNA, the CDR3 is TGCAGTGCTAGGTGGGGCACTGCAGATACGCAGTATTTT. V is TRBV20-1 and J is TRBJ2-3, with D perhaps matching TRBD1 (5 bases). Germline V gene data show CDR1 as DFQATT and CDR2 as SNEGSKA (reference sequence). Trimming removed 3 bases at V and 4 bases at J, with 11 bases between. The CDR3 has 13 residues.

The V call is TRBV9, the J call TRBJ2-5, with 7 bases aligning to TRBD1. With 0 bases clipped from V and 3 bases from J, the junction kept 2 bases outside the gene matches. Germline V gene sequence: CDR1 SGDLS, CDR2 YYNGEE. The CDR3 runs to 14 residues. The CDR3 region has the DNA TGTGCCAGCAGCGTAGGACAGGGAAAAGAGACCCAGTACTTC. Encoded protein: CASSVGQGKETQYF.

The gene calls are TRBV5-1 and TRBJ2-1; 10 positions agree with TRBD2. The CDR3 runs 14 residues. Germline CDR1 reads SGHRS; CDR2 reads YFSETQ. Unmatched junction bases numbered 7, after V lost 4 bases and J lost 9 bases. CDR3 region: CASSPLAGGGEQFF. The CDR3 DNA follows: TGCGCCAGCAGCCCCTTAGCGGGGGGTGGTGAGCAGTTCTTC. Variable domain in full (rest from reference TRBV5-1 and TRBJ2-1): KAGVTQTPRYLIKTRGQQVTLSCSPISGHRSVSWYQQTPGQGLQFLFEYFSETQRNKGNFPGRFSGRQFSNSRSEMNVSTLELGDSALYLCASSPLAGGGEQFFGPGTRLTVL.

Only a few counts were recorded for this clonotype. The rearrangement joins TRBV4-1 to TRBJ1-5; 8 bases map to TRBD1. Germline CDR1 and CDR2: MGHRA and YSYEKL. There are 18 residues in the CDR3. V lost 0 bases to trimming and J lost 0 bases; unmatched junction nucleotides: 7. The CDR3 sequence: CASSQDPGGGYSNQPQHF. The CDR3 DNA reads as TGCGCCAGCAGCCAAGATCCAGGGGGCGGGTATAGCAATCAGCCCCAGCATTTT.

The rearrangement links TRBV4-3 to TRBJ1-1, with TRBD1 matching 8 bases. This CDR3 has 15 residues. V was clipped by 2 bases and J by 7 bases; unmatched bases: 9. Germline CDR1 and CDR2: LGHNA and YSLEER. The CDR3 here is CASSQIQGDFSEAFF. The CDR3 nucleotides are TGCGCCAGCAGCCAAATACAGGGGGACTTTAGTGAAGCTTTCTTT.

This rearrangement joins TRBV6-5 to TRBJ1-4; 8 bases line up with TRBD1. This CDR3 comprises 16 residues. The V and J ends lost 6 bases and 8 bases, in that order; junction bases with no gene match: 14. Germline CDR1 MNHEY, CDR2 SVGAGI. CDR3 bases: TGTGCCAGCAGCCGGGACAGGCCACTGAGGCGGGAAAAACTGTTTTTT. Protein: CASSRDRPLRREKLFF.

The V gene is TRBV25-1, the J gene TRBJ1-1; D might be TRBD1 (5 bases). V shed 3 bases and J shed 7 bases, with 18 bases lying between them. This CDR3 spans 15 amino acids. Looked up from germline, CDR1 is MGHDK and CDR2 is SYGVNS. The DNA of the CDR3 is TGTGCCAGCAGTGATTCCAGGGTCGGGCAAAGTGAAGCTTTCTTT. As protein: CASSDSRVGQSEAFF.

This clonotype was seen a handful of times. The chain is built from TRBV5-1 and TRBJ2-2, with D possibly being TRBD1 (5 bases). Germline CDR1 is SGHRS and CDR2 is YFSETQ. The germline V and J ends were trimmed by 0 bases and 3 bases, with 12 bases remaining between them. CDR3 size: 16 residues. The CDR3 DNA reads as TGCGCCAGCAGCTTGGACAGGTCCACTTACACCGGGGAGCTGTTTTTT. It is translated as CASSLDRSTYTGELFF.

The table lists this clonotype with a few counts. The gene calls are TRBV7-2 and TRBJ2-7; D is ambiguous. Germline V gene sequence: CDR1 SGHTA, CDR2 FQGNSA. The CDR3 is made up of 15 amino acids. The V end lost 1 base, the J end lost 0 bases, and 10 bases lay between the germline ends. CDR3 region: CASSLGVGSSYEQYF. The CDR3 DNA reads as TGTGCCAGCAGCTTAGGGGTTGGTTCCTCCTACGAGCAGTACTTC. The variable domain in full, with the rest retrieved from reference TRBV7-2 and TRBJ2-7, is GAGVSQSPSNKVTEKGKDVELRCDPISGHTALYWYRQSLGQGLEFLIYFQGNSAPDKSGLPSDRFSAERTGGSVSTLTIQRTQQEDSAVYLCASSLGVGSSYEQYFGPGTRLTVT.

The V call is TRBV6-5, the J call TRBJ1-2; the match to TRBD1 covers 8 bases. The CDR3 sequence is 16 residues long. CDR1 is MNHEY and CDR2 is SVGAGI in the germline V gene. The J segment lost 8 bases and the V segment lost 4 bases, leaving 15 bases of the junction unmatched. The CDR3 DNA sequence: TGTGCCAGCAGTTGGACAGGGTTAACCGTTTCGGCGGGCTACACCTTC. This codes for CASSWTGLTVSAGYTF.

This clonotype appeared a few times. CDR3 in amino acids: CASSSEKGEAFF. CDR3 DNA: TGTGCCAGCAGCTCGGAAAAGGGAGAAGCTTTCTTT. V is TRBV5-5 and J is TRBJ1-1; D remains unclear. CDR1 is SGHKS and CDR2 is YYEKEE in the germline V gene (reference sequence). This CDR3 is built from 12 residues. V lost 3 bases, J lost 8 bases, and 11 bases lay in between.

This clonotype was seen at least ten times. This rearrangement joins TRBV4-2 to TRBJ1-4, with D unresolved. Trimming left V 0 bases short and J 7 bases short, with 9 bases between. Germline lookup yields CDR1 LGHNA and CDR2 YNFKEQ. The CDR3 extends over 14 amino acids. In nucleotides, the CDR3 is TGTGCCAGCAGCCAAGACTTCGGGTCTGAAAAACTGTTTTTT. This encodes CASSQDFGSEKLFF.